This T cell receptor beta chain was captured by sequencing in a study of blood T cell repertoires in COVID-19. Study in general: PBMCs, B-cell-depleted T cells, or T cells provided the cDNA or gDNA that made up the material.

Using immunoSEQ multiplex PCR, the repertoire was profiled, and TCRdb retains in-frame clones only, with some absent. The profile shows under 200,000 clones, roughly 84% of them singletons. V lost 0 bases and J lost 4; bases outside the gene matches: 3. CDR3 length: 15 residues. Germline V CDR1 and CDR2: SGHTS, YDEGEE. The genes are TRBV5-8 and TRBJ2-3, with 9 bases that match TRBD1. This TCR was recovered from a man aged 60-69 years who had recovered from COVID-19. The source material was PBMCs or T cells enriched from blood (not recorded which). The CDR3: CASSLEGTGPDTQYF. CDR3 nucleotides: TGTGCCAGCAGCTTGGAGGGGACAGGGCCAGATACGCAGTATTTT.